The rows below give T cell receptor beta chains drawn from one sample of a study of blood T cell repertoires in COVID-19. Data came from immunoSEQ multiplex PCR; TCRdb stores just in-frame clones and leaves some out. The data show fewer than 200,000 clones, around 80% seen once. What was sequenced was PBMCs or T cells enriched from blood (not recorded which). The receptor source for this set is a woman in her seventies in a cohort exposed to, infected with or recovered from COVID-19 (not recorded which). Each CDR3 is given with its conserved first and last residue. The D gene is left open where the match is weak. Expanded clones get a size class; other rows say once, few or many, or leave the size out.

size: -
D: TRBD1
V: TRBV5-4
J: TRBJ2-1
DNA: TGTGCCAGCAGCTTGGTTCGGGACAGGCTAAGGGATGAGCAGTTCTTC
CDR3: CASSLVRDRLRDEQFF

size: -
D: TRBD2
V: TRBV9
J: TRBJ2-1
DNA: TGTGCCAGCAGCGTGACGGGGACTAGCGGCTCGGTCTCCTACAATGAGCAGTTCTTC
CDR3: CASSVTGTSGSVSYNEQFF

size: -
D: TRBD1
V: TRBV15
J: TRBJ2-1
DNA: TGTGCCACCAGCAAAGGGACAGGGGAGCAGTTCTTC
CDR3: CATSKGTGEQFF

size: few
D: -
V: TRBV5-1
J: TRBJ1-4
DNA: TGCGCCAGCGGTCGGGGACTTAATGAAAAACTGTTTTTT
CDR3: CASGRGLNEKLFF

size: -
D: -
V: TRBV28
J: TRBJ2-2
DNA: TGTGCCAGCAAAGGCAGTTTGGGCAACACCGGGGAGCTGTTTTTT
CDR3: CASKGSLGNTGELFF

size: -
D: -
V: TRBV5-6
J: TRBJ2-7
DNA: TGTGCCAGCAGCCTTCCGGACCAGCGGTCGTACGAGCAGTACTTC
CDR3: CASSLPDQRSYEQYF

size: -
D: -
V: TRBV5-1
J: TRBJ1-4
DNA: TGCGCCAGCAGCTTGGCCGAGCCGATTGAAAAACTGTTTTTT
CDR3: CASSLAEPIEKLFF

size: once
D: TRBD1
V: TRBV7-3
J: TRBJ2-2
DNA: TGTGCCAGCAGAGGACTCCTAGGACAGGCCTTAGGCGGGGAGCTGTTTTTT
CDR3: CASRGLLGQALGGELFF

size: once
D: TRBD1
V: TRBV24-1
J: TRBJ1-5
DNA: TGTGCCACCAGTGGTTCACAGGGTTCCCAGGGGGCCCAGCATTTT
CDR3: CATSGSQGSQGAQHF

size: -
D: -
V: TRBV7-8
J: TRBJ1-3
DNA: TGTGCCAGCAGCCCAATCGGGGACCGATGGCGGGGAGCCATATATTTT
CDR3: CASSPIGDRWRGAIYF

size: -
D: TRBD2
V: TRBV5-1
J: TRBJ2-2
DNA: TGCGCCAGCAACCTAGCGGGAGGGACCACCGGGGAGCTGTTTTTT
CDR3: CASNLAGGTTGELFF

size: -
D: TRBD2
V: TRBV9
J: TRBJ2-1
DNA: TGTGCCAGCAGCGTAGTTGGAGCGGGGGGGCACTCCTACAATGAGCAGTTCTTC
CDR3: CASSVVGAGGHSYNEQFF

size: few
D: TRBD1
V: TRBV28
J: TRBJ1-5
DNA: TGTGCCAGCAGCCTAACAGGGACAGGTTTCGTCCAGCCCCAGCATTTT
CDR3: CASSLTGTGFVQPQHF

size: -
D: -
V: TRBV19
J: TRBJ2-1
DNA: TGTGCCAGTAGTATACCAGGGGTGAAATCCGGTGAGCAGTTCTTC
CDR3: CASSIPGVKSGEQFF

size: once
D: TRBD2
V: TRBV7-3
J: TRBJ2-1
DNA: TGTGCCAGCAGACCCGAAGGCGGGAGCTACAATGAGCAGTTCTTC
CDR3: CASRPEGGSYNEQFF

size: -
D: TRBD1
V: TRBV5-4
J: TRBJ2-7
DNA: TGTGCCAGCAGCGCTACGGGACAGGGGTGGTCCGAGCAGTACTTC
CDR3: CASSATGQGWSEQYF

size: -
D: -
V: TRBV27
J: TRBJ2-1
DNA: TGTGCCAGCAGTTTGATGCCGGGAGAGTTCAATGAGCAGTTCTTC
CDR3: CASSLMPGEFNEQFF

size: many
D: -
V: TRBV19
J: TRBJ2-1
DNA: TGTGCCAGTAACGCCGGGGGTATCTCCTACAATGAGCAGTTCTTC
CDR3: CASNAGGISYNEQFF

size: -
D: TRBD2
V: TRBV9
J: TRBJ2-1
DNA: TGTGCCAGCAGCGTAGCTTCGGCTAGCGGGCCGTACAATGAGCAGTTCTTC
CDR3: CASSVASASGPYNEQFF

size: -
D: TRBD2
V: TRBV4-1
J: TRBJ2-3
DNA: TGCGCCAGCAGCCAGCTAAGCGGGAGGTACACAGATACGCAGTATTTT
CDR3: CASSQLSGRYTDTQYF

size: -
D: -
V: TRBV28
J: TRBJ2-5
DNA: TGTGCCAGCAGTCATCGAGGACTCCCTTTGGAGACCCAGTACTTC
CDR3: CASSHRGLPLETQYF

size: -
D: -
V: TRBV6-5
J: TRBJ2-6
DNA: TGTGCCAGTCGTCGGGCTGGGGCCAACGTCCTGACTTTC
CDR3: CASRRAGANVLTF

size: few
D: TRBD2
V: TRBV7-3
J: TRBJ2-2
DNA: TGTGCCAGCAGTGTAGCGGGACTTGGGACCGGGGAGCTGTTTTTT
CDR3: CASSVAGLGTGELFF

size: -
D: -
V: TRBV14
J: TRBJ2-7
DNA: TGTGCCAGCAGCCAAGTCTCAGGGCCAGGCGAGCAGTACTTC
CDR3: CASSQVSGPGEQYF

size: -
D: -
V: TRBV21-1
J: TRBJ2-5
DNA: TGTGCCAGCAGCAAAGGCCAGGGGGACGAGACCCAGTACTTC
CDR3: CASSKGQGDETQYF

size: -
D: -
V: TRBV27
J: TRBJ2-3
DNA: TGTGCCAGCAGTTTAACCAGGGCAGATACGCAGTATTTT
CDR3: CASSLTRADTQYF

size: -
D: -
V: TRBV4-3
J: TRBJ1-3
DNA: TGCGCCAGCAGCCTAAGGGATGAAGCGGTGGGCACCATATATTTT
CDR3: CASSLRDEAVGTIYF

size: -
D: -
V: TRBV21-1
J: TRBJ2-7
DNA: TGTGCCAGCAGAGGGGTCAGTAACTCCTACGAGCAGTACTTC
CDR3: CASRGVSNSYEQYF

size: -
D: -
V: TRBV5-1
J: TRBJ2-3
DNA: TGCGCCAGCAGATCCGGACAGTACACAGATACGCAGTATTTT
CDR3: CASRSGQYTDTQYF

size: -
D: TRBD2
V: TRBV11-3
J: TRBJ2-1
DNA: TGTGCCAGCAGCCGGGCTAGCGGATACAATGAGCAGTTCTTC
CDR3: CASSRASGYNEQFF

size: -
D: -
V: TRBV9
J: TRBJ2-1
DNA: TGTGCCAGCAGCGTAGAGGCCACTAGCATTGGACTCGATGAGCAGTTCTTC
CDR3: CASSVEATSIGLDEQFF

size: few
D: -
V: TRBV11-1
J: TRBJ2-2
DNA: TGTGCCAGCAGCCCCACAGGGCCTGTCCCCGGGGAGCTGTTTTTT
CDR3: CASSPTGPVPGELFF

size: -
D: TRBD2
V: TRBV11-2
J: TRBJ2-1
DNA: TGTGCCAGCAGCCCAGCGGCGGGGGGCCAGGAGCAGTTCTTC
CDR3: CASSPAAGGQEQFF

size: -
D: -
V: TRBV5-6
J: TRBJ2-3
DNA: TGTGCCAGCATTGATTCGGGAACGGCCACAGATACGCAGTATTTT
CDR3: CASIDSGTATDTQYF

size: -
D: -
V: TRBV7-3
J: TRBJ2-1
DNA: TGTGCCAGCGGGCAACACTCCGGGAGCCAAAATGAGCAGTTCTTC
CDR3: CASGQHSGSQNEQFF

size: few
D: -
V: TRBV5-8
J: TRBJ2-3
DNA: TGTGCCAGCAGCAGGGGGACATATTCCACAGATACGCAGTATTTT
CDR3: CASSRGTYSTDTQYF

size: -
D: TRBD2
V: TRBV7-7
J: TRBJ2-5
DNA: TGTGCTAGCAGCCCAATTGGGCTAGCGGAGGGGACCCAGTACTTC
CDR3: CASSPIGLAEGTQYF

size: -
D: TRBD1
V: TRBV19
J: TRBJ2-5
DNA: TGTGCCAGTAGGGCCCTAGACAGGGTAGGGGAGACCCAGTACTTC
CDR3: CASRALDRVGETQYF

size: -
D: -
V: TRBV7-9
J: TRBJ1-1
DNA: TGTGCCAGCAGCTTAGCGGGTTCAGGGGAAGCTTTCTTT
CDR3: CASSLAGSGEAFF

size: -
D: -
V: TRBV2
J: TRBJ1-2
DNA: TGTGCCAGCAGTTTGGAAGGGGGTTATGGCTACACCTTC
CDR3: CASSLEGGYGYTF

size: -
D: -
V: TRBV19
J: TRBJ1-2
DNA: TGTGCCAGTAGTATCCAGTCGCGGAACTATGGCTACACCTTC
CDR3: CASSIQSRNYGYTF

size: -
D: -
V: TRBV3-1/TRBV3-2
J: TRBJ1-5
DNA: TGTGCCAGCAGCCAAAGGGGTAGCAATCAGCCCCAGCATTTT
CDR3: CASSQRGSNQPQHF

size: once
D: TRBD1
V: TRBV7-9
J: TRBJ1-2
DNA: TGTGCCAGCAGCCGTGGGACAGGGGGCAAAGTGGATGGCTACACCTTC
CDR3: CASSRGTGGKVDGYTF

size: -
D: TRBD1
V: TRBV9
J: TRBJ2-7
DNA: TGTGCCAGCAGCGTAGCAGCAACAGGGGGCTCTTACGAGCAGTACTTC
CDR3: CASSVAATGGSYEQYF

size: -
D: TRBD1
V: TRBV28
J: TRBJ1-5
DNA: TGTGCCAGCAGTTTGATCCAGGGGGCTACCTCCCATCAGCCCCAGCATTTT
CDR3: CASSLIQGATSHQPQHF